Listed here are 32 T cell receptor beta chains from one sample, sequenced in a study of blood T cell repertoires in COVID-19. Only in-frame clones appear in the TCRdb table, and some are missing; sequencing was by immunoSEQ multiplex PCR. This table has some 390,000 clones, around 91% appearing once. The material sequenced was peripheral blood. These receptors all stem from a woman aged 40 to 50 with COVID-19, enrolled during active disease.

The V call is TRBV5-4, the J call TRBJ1-1, with D hard to call. Germline CDR1 reads SGHNT; CDR2 reads YYREEE (reference sequence). The CDR3 sequence is 14 residues long. Trimming took 4 bases from V and 6 from J, leaving 16 bases between them. The CDR3: CASSNRGPGSEAFF. The CDR3 DNA reads as TGTGCCAGCAGCAACCGGGGTCCGGGGTCTGAAGCTTTCTTT.

This chain joins TRBV7-2 and TRBJ1-3; 8 nucleotides agree with TRBD1. V dropped 2 bases and J dropped 3; count of bases not matched to a gene: 15. The germline V gene has CDR1 SGHTA and CDR2 FQGNSA. The CDR3 has 19 residues. The CDR3, as DNA: TGTGCCAGCAGCTTAAGGGCAGGGGGCGCTGTTCGAAATGGAAACACCATATATTTT. The encoded protein is CASSLRAGGAVRNGNTIYF.

The chain has TRBV10-3 and TRBJ2-7; D is uncertain. V lost 0 bases and J 3 bases, leaving 9 bases between the germline ends. The CDR3 is made up of 14 amino acids. Germline V gene data show CDR1 as ENHRY and CDR2 as SYGVKD. The CDR3 DNA reads as TGTGCCATCAGTGAGTCGATACAGATCTACGAGCAGTACTTC. It specifies CAISESIQIYEQYF.

The chain recombines TRBV4-3 with TRBJ1-4; D remains ambiguous. CDR1 is LGHNA, CDR2 YSLEER, per germline. V gave up 2 bases and J gave up 8 bases, with 12 bases separating them. There are 14 residues in the CDR3. This chain's CDR3 is CASSQSGADEKLFF. Written as DNA, the CDR3 is TGCGCCAGCAGCCAATCTGGAGCCGACGAAAAACTGTTTTTT.

The chain is built from TRBV14 and TRBJ2-1, with D tentatively TRBD2 (6 bases). Germline CDR1 and CDR2: SGHDN and FVKESK. V was trimmed by 0 bases and J by 12 bases, leaving 12 bases between them. This CDR3 has 13 residues. The CDR3 here is CASSQEQAGGQFF. Written as DNA, the CDR3 is TGTGCCAGCAGCCAAGAACAGGCCGGGGGGCAGTTCTTC.

The chain uses TRBV20-1 and TRBJ2-1; maybe TRBD2 (5 bases). CDR3 length: 11 amino acids. Per the germline V gene, CDR1 is DFQATT and CDR2 is SNEGSKA (reference sequence). V was cut by 6 bases and J by 6 bases, with 9 bases left in between. The CDR3 loop reads CSARTVNEQFF. In DNA form, the CDR3 reads TGCAGTGCAAGGACTGTCAATGAGCAGTTCTTC.

This rearrangement joins TRBV6-4 to TRBJ1-2, with D possibly being TRBD1 (5 bases). Between the trimmed V and J ends, which lost 0 bases and 7 bases, there was a span of 9 bases. Germline V gene lookup returns CDR1 MRHNA and CDR2 SNTAGT. This CDR3 has 13 amino acids. The CDR3 region is CASSDSNDSGYTF. DNA of the CDR3: TGTGCCAGCAGTGACTCGAACGACAGTGGCTACACCTTC.

This rearrangement joins TRBV6-6 to TRBJ2-3; maybe TRBD2 (5 bases). The CDR3 is 14 amino acids. Germline lookup yields CDR1 MNHNY and CDR2 SVGAGI (reference sequence). V lost 7 bases, J lost 1 base, and 12 bases lay in between. The CDR3 DNA reads as TGTGCCAGCAAAGACTGGGGAGGCACAGATACGCAGTATTTT. Amino acid sequence: CASKDWGGTDTQYF.

The chain joins TRBV5-5 to TRBJ1-4, with 9 bases aligning to TRBD1. V lost 3 bases, J lost 8 bases, and 5 bases stayed unmatched. In germline, CDR1 is SGHKS, CDR2 YYEKEE (reference sequence). The CDR3 has 14 amino acids. The CDR3 nucleotides are TGTGCCAGCAGCTGGGGGGACAGGGCCGAAAAACTGTTTTTT. Residues: CASSWGDRAEKLFF.

This chain joins TRBV5-1 and TRBJ2-7; tentative D call: TRBD1 (5 bases). The CDR3 sequence is 16 residues long. Trimming pared 4 bases from V and 3 bases from J, leaving 20 bases between. Per germline, CDR1 SGHRS and CDR2 YFSETQ. The CDR3 sequence: CASSGGQGPLNYEQYF. Written as DNA, the CDR3 is TGCGCCAGCAGCGGTGGGCAGGGCCCCTTAAACTACGAGCAGTACTTC.

This clone was observed a single time. The chain combines TRBV24-1 with TRBJ2-3, with 7 bases that match TRBD1. The germline CDR1 and CDR2 sequences are KGHDR and SFDVKD. The junction had 10 bases not matched to a gene; V was cut back by 3 bases and J by 8 bases. The CDR3 length is 15 residues. The CDR3 DNA is TGTGCCACCAGTGATCCTCGGGCAGGGGGTTTTACGCAGTATTTT. This gives the protein CATSDPRAGGFTQYF.

The J gene is TRBJ2-1, the V gene TRBV27, with 7 bases that match TRBD1. The CDR3 is 16 residues long. The germline V gene has CDR1 MNHEY and CDR2 SMNVEV (reference sequence). Losses at the gene ends were 1 base for V and 0 bases for J; bases not matched to a gene: 3. The CDR3 DNA reads TGTGCCAGCAGTTTATTATGGGACAGCTCCTACAATGAGCAGTTCTTC. As protein: CASSLLWDSSYNEQFF.

The chain joins TRBV7-9 to TRBJ2-7; D unresolved. The ends were cut back, 4 bases at V and 0 bases at J, with 7 bases in the middle. The germline V gene has CDR1 SEHNR and CDR2 FQNEAQ (reference sequence). The CDR3 contains 13 residues. The CDR3 DNA is TGTGCCAGCAGCTCTTCCTCCTCCTACGAGCAGTACTTC. Protein sequence: CASSSSSSYEQYF.

This chain uses TRBV5-6 with TRBJ1-1; D ambiguous. Per germline, CDR1 SGHDT and CDR2 YYEEEE. V gave up 1 base and J gave up 7 bases, with 11 bases separating them. There are 13 residues in the CDR3. CDR3 sequence reads: CASSLFRLGEAFF. The CDR3 DNA reads as TGTGCCAGCAGCTTGTTCAGGCTTGGTGAAGCTTTCTTT.

V usage is TRBV7-2 and J usage is TRBJ2-1, with a possible D match to TRBD1 (6 bases). The CDR3 contains 16 residues. V shed 4 bases and J shed 2 bases, with 15 bases lying between them. Germline V lookup: CDR1 SGHTA, CDR2 FQGNSA. Here the CDR3 reads CASSSRQVSPYNEQFF. CDR3 nucleotide sequence: TGTGCCAGCAGCTCTAGACAGGTCAGCCCCTACAATGAGCAGTTCTTC.

This chain uses TRBV7-2 with TRBJ2-4; 11 bases agree with TRBD1. The CDR3 is 14 residues long. CDR1 SGHTA and CDR2 FQGNSA come from the germline V gene. V dropped 8 bases and J dropped 2; count of bases not matched to a gene: 2. CDR3 region: CASGQGATKNIQYF. CDR3 nucleotides: TGTGCCAGCGGACAGGGGGCGACCAAAAACATTCAGTACTTC.

This sequence joins TRBV18 and TRBJ1-2, with a weak D call TRBD1 (6 bases). The CDR3 extends over 15 amino acids. Deletions cut 3 bases from V and 4 bases from J, with 15 bases between. CDR1 and CDR2 (germline): KGHSH, LQKENI. This chain's CDR3 is CASSPDYLDSYGYTF. The CDR3 DNA reads as TGTGCCAGCTCACCCGATTACTTGGACAGCTATGGCTACACCTTC.

This rearrangement joins TRBV28 to TRBJ1-5; D is uncertain. V dropped 5 bases and J dropped 15 bases, with 17 bases sitting between them. This CDR3 region has 12 residues. Germline-derived CDR1 and CDR2 are MDHEN and SYDVKM. CDR3 nucleotide sequence: TGTGCCAGCAGTGAGAACCCGGGGTCCCGGCATTTT. Translating it yields CASSENPGSRHF.

This chain uses TRBV6-5 with TRBJ1-2; 8 nucleotides align to TRBD1. Germline V gene lookup returns CDR1 MNHEY and CDR2 SVGAGI. CDR3 length equals 15 residues. Losses at the gene ends were 4 bases for V and 1 base for J; bases not matched to a gene: 5. CDR3 sequence (DNA): TGTGCCAGCAGTTCGACAGGGGCACTTAACTATGGCTACACCTTC. This encodes CASSSTGALNYGYTF.

This clone was detected a few times. This chain connects TRBV28 to TRBJ2-7; D uncertain. Germline V gene sequence: CDR1 MDHEN, CDR2 SYDVKM. CDR3 length equals 14 residues. V lost 3 bases to trimming and J lost 1 base, with 10 bases between them. The CDR3 DNA follows: TGTGCCAGCAGTTTCCATGACACGTCCTACGAGCAGTACTTC. It yields the protein CASSFHDTSYEQYF.

The chain joins TRBV5-1 to TRBJ2-2; 7 bases map to TRBD2. CDR1 SGHRS and CDR2 YFSETQ come from the germline V gene. This CDR3 comprises 14 residues. V lost 3 bases to trimming and J lost 7 bases; unmatched junction nucleotides: 6. CDR3: CASSSSGNSGELFF. CDR3 sequence (DNA): TGCGCCAGCAGCTCCAGCGGGAATAGCGGGGAGCTGTTTTTT.

The chain links TRBV4-1 to TRBJ1-5, with D perhaps TRBD1 (6 bases). This CDR3 is built from 16 residues. The V end was cut by 0 bases, the J end by 3 bases, with 12 bases between. Germline V gives CDR1 MGHRA, CDR2 YSYEKL. In DNA, the CDR3 is TGCGCCAGCAGCCAAGATTTGACAGGCTACAATCAGCCCCAGCATTTT. This sequence encodes CASSQDLTGYNQPQHF.

V gene TRBV28 combines with J gene TRBJ1-2, with 7 bases fitting TRBD1. Germline CDR1 MDHEN, CDR2 SYDVKM. The CDR3 covers 13 residues. V dropped 10 bases and J dropped 6; count of bases not matched to a gene: 11. DNA for the CDR3: TGTGCCATCAAAGATGGACAGGCCCATGGCTACACCTTC. Protein product: CAIKDGQAHGYTF.

There are a few counts of this clone. The chain employs TRBV12-3 or TRBV12-4 and TRBJ2-3; tentative D call: TRBD2 (6 bases). This CDR3 is 11 amino acids long. V was shortened by 7 bases and J by 10 bases, with 12 bases between the two germline ends. Written as DNA, the CDR3 is TGTGCCAGCAAGACTAGTCTAGCGCAGTATTTT. This gives the protein CASKTSLAQYF.

The V and J genes are TRBV5-1 and TRBJ2-5, with D possibly TRBD2 on 6 matching bases. V was shortened by 6 bases and J by 5 bases, with 14 bases between the two germline ends. The CDR3 has 13 residues. Germline V gives CDR1 SGHRS, CDR2 YFSETQ. In DNA, the CDR3 is TGCGCCAGCACCCGGGACTCCCGGGAGACCCAGTACTTC. Protein product: CASTRDSRETQYF. The full variable domain, its missing parts supplied by reference TRBV5-1 and TRBJ2-5, is KAGVTQTPRYLIKTRGQQVTLSCSPISGHRSVSWYQQTPGQGLQFLFEYFSETQRNKGNFPGRFSGRQFSNSRSEMNVSTLELGDSALYLCASTRDSRETQYFGPGTRLLVL.

The chain links TRBV28 to TRBJ1-6; TRBD1 might be the D (5 bases). The CDR3 consists of 16 residues. Germline CDR1 MDHEN, CDR2 SYDVKM. Deletions cut 6 bases from V and 2 bases from J, with 14 bases between. CDR3 amino acids: CASRPIVQAYNSPLHF. CDR3 coding DNA: TGTGCCAGCAGGCCAATTGTACAGGCCTATAATTCACCCCTCCACTTT.

V usage is TRBV7-9 and J usage is TRBJ1-2; D is undetermined. Germline values: CDR1 SEHNR, CDR2 FQNEAQ (reference sequence). The CDR3 spans 15 residues. The V end lost 5 bases, the J end lost 0 bases, and 13 bases lay between the germline ends. Here the CDR3 reads CASSPRPGANYGYTF. The CDR3 DNA reads as TGTGCCAGCAGCCCTCGGCCGGGAGCTAACTATGGCTACACCTTC.

This clone was detected a few times. The chain uses TRBV7-9 and TRBJ1-6; D gene uncertain. This CDR3 contains 16 residues. The V gene's germline CDR1 is SEHNR and CDR2 FQNEAQ (reference sequence). V gave up 1 base and J gave up 7 bases, with 14 bases separating them. CDR3 sequence reads: CASSLDSGDRNSPLHF. CDR3 nucleotides: TGTGCCAGCAGCTTAGATTCCGGGGATAGGAATTCACCCCTCCACTTT. Based on the CDR3 plus reference TRBV7-9 and TRBJ1-6, the full variable domain is DTGVSQNPRHKITKRGQNVTFRCDPISEHNRLYWYRQTLGQGPEFLTYFQNEAQLEKSRLLSDRFSAERPKGSFSTLEIQRTEQGDSAMYLCASSLDSGDRNSPLHFGNGTRLTVT.

The CDR3 spells CASGLVQGNTEAFF. Here the CDR3 DNA reads TGTGCTAGTGGTTTAGTACAGGGGAACACTGAAGCTTTCTTT. The chain recombines TRBV12-5 with TRBJ1-1; TRBD1 is a possible D gene (6 bases). Per germline, CDR1 LGHNT and CDR2 FRNRAP. The CDR3 loop spans 14 amino acids. V shed 3 bases and J shed 1 base, with 9 bases lying between them.

The chain's CDR3 is CSVWTGGETQYF. CDR3 in DNA: TGCAGCGTCTGGACAGGGGGAGAGACCCAGTACTTC. The V and J genes are TRBV29-1 and TRBJ2-5, with 10 bases lining up with TRBD1. The germline CDR1 and CDR2 sequences are SQVTM and ANQGSEA. Trimming removed 6 bases from V and 4 bases from J; junction bases left unmatched: 2. The CDR3 extends over 12 amino acids.

The rearrangement links TRBV30 to TRBJ1-5; maybe TRBD1 (5 bases). Trimming stripped 3 bases from V and 7 bases from J, with 13 bases between. The germline V gene encodes CDR1 GTSNPN and CDR2 SVGIG (reference sequence). This CDR3 has 13 amino acids. CDR3 protein: CAWSAGNRQPQHF. CDR3 coding DNA: TGTGCCTGGAGCGCAGGGAATAGGCAGCCCCAGCATTTT.

The gene calls are TRBV10-3 and TRBJ2-7, with D tentatively TRBD1 (5 bases). This CDR3 comprises 15 residues. V lost 2 bases, J lost 2 bases, and 13 bases lay in between. Looked up from germline, CDR1 is ENHRY and CDR2 is SYGVKD. CDR3 nucleotides: TGTGCCATCAGTGAGCCAATGGTAGGGGCCTACGAGCAGTACTTC. Translated, it gives CAISEPMVGAYEQYF.